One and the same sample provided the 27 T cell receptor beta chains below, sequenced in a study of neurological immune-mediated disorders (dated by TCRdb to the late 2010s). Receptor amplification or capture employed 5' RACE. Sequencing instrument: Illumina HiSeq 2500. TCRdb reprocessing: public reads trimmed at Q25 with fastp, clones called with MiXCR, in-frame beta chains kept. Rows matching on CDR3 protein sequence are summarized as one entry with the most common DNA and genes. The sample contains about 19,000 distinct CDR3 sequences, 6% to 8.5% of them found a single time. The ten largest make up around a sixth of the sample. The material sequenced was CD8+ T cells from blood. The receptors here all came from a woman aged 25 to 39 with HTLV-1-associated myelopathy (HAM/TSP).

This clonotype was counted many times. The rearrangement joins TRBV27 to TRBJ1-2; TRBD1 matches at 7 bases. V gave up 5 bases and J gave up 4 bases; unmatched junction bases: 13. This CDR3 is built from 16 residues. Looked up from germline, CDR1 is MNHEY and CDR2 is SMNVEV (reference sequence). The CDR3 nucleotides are TGTGCCAGCAGTCCTTCACAGGGGACCCATTTCTATGGCTACACCTTC. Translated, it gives CASSPSQGTHFYGYTF.

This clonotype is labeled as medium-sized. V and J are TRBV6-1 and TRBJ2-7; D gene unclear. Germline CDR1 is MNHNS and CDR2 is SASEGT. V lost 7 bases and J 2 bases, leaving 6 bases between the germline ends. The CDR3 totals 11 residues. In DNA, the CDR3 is TGTGCCAGCACCTCAACCTACGAGCAGTACTTC. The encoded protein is CASTSTYEQYF.

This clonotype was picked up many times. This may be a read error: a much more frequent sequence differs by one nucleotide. The CDR3 here is CVSSPLAGGQNTQYF. For the CDR3, the DNA is TGTGTCAGCAGCCCTCTAGCGGGGGGGCAAAATACGCAGTATTTT. The rearrangement uses TRBV7-8 and TRBJ2-3; 12 positions agree with TRBD2. From germline, CDR1 is SGHVS and CDR2 FQNEAQ. The CDR3 has 15 residues. Looking up the rest from reference TRBV7-8 and TRBJ2-3 gives the full variable domain: GAGVSQSPRYKVAKRGQDVALRCDPISGHVSLFWYQQALGQGPEFLTYFQNEAQLDKSGLPSDRFFAERPEGSVSTLKIQRTQQEDSAVYLCVSSPLAGGQNTQYFGPGTRLTVL.

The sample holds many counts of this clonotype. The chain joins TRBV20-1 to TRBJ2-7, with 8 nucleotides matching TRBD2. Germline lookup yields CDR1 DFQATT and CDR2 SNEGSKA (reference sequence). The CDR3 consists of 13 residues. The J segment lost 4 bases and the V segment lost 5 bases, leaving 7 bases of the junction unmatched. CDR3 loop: CSAPGGASYEQYF. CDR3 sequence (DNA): TGCAGTGCTCCCGGGGGGGCGTCTTACGAGCAGTACTTC.

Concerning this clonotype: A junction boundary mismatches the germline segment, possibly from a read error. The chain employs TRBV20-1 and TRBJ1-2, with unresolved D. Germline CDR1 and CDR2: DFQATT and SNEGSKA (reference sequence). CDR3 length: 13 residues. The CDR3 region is CSARDAEFYSYTF. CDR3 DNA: TGTAGTGCTAGAGATGCCGAGTTCTATAGCTACACCTTC.

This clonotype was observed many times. Written as DNA, the CDR3 is TGTGCCAGCAGTTTAGGAGGTTCCTTCTACGAGCAGTACTTC. This sequence encodes CASSLGGSFYEQYF. The genes are TRBV27 and TRBJ2-7; weak D call: TRBD2 (5 bases). With 2 bases removed from V and 3 bases from J, the gap between germline ends came to 11 bases. This CDR3 is 14 amino acids long. Germline loops: CDR1 MNHEY, CDR2 SMNVEV (reference sequence).

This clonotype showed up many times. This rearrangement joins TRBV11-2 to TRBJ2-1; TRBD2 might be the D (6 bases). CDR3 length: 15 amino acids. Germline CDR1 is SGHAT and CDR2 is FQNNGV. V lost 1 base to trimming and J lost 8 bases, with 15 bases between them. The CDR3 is CASSLVGGRGDEQFF. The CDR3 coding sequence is TGTGCCAGCAGCTTAGTCGGGGGACGAGGGGATGAGCAGTTCTTC.

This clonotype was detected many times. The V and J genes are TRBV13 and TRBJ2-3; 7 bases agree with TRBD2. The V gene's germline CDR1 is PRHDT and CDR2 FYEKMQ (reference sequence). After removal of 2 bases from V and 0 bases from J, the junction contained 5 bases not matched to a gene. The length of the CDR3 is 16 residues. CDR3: CASSLRGLTSTDTQYF. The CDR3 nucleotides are TGTGCCAGCAGCTTAAGGGGACTAACTAGCACAGATACGCAGTATTTT.

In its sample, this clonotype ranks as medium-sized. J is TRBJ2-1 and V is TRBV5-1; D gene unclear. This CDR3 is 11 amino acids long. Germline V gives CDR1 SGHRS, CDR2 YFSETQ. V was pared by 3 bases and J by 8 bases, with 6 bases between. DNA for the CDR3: TGCGCCAGCAGCTACGGCGATGAGCAGTTCTTC. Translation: CASSYGDEQFF.

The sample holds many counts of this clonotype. The CDR3 loop reads CSARASPRSDTQYF. CDR3 sequence (DNA): TGCAGTGCTAGAGCTTCTCCTAGGTCAGATACGCAGTATTTT. The rearrangement joins TRBV20-1 to TRBJ2-3; D uncertain. Looked up from germline, CDR1 is DFQATT and CDR2 is SNEGSKA (reference sequence). The CDR3 is made up of 14 amino acids. Trimming removed 1 base from V and 4 bases from J, with 12 bases in between.

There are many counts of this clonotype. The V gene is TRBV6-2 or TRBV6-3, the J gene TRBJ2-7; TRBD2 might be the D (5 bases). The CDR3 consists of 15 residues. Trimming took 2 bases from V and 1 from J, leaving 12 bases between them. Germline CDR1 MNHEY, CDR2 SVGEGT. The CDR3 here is CASSYADSTSYEQYF. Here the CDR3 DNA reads TGTGCCAGCAGTTACGCGGACTCGACGTCCTACGAGCAGTACTTC.

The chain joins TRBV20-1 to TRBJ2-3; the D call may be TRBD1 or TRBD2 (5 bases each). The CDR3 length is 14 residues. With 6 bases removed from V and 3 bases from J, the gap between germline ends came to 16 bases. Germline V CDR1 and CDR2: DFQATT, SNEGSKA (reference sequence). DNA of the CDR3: TGCAGTGCGGGGGTGGCGGGCGCGACAGATACGCAGTATTTT. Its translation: CSAGVAGATDTQYF.

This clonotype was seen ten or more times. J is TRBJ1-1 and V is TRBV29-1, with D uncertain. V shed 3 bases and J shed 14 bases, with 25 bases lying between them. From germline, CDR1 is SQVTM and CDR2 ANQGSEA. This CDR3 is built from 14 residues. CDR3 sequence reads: CSVDNSLDGGGKFF. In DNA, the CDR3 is TGCAGCGTTGATAATAGTCTGGACGGAGGTGGTAAATTCTTT.

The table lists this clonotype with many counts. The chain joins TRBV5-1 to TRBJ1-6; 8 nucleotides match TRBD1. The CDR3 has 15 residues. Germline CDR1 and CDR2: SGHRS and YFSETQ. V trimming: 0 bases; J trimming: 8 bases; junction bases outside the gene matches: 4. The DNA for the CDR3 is TGCGCCAGCAGCTTGGTTGGACAGGGCGATTCACCCCTCCACTTT. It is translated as CASSLVGQGDSPLHF.

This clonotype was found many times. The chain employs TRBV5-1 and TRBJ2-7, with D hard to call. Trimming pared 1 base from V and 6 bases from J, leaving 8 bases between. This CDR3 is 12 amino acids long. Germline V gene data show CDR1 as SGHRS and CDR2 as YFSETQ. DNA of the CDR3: TGCGCCAGCAGCTTGATGAGTGGCGAGCAGTACTTC. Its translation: CASSLMSGEQYF.

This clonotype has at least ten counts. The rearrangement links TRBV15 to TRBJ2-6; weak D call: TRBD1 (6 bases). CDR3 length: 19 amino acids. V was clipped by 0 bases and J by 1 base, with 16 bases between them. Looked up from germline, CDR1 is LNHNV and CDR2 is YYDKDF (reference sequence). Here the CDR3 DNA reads TGTGCCACCAGCAGAGAGTGGCAGGGCCAGGGGTCTGGGGCCAACGTCCTGACTTTC. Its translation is CATSREWQGQGSGANVLTF.

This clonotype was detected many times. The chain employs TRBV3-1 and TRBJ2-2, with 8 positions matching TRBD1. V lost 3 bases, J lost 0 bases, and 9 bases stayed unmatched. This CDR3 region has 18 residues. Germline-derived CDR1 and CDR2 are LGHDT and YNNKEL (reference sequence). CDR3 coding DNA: TGTGCCAGCAGCCACCTTACCCGACAGGGGCCGAACACCGGGGAGCTGTTTTTT. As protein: CASSHLTRQGPNTGELFF. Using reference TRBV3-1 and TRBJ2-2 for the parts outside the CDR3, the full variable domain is DTAVSQTPKYLVTQMGNDKSIKCEQNLGHDTMYWYKQDSKKFLKIMFSYNNKELIINETVPNRFSPKSPDKAHLNLHINSLELGDSAVYFCASSHLTRQGPNTGELFFGEGSRLTVL.

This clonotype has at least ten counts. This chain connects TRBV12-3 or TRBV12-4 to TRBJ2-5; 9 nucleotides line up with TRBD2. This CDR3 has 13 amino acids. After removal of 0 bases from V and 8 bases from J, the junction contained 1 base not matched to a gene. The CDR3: CASSLAAGGTQYF. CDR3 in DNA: TGTGCCAGCAGTTTAGCAGCGGGGGGAACCCAGTACTTC.

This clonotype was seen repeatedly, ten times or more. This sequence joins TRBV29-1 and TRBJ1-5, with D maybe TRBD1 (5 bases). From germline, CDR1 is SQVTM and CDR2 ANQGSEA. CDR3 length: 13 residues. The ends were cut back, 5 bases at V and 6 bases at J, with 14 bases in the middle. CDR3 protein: CSVSPGVGQPQHF. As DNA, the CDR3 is TGCAGCGTTTCCCCGGGGGTTGGTCAGCCCCAGCATTTT.

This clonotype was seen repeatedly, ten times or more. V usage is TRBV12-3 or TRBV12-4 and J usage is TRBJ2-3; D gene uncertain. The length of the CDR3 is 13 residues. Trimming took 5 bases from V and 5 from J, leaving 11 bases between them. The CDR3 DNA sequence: TGTGCCAGCAGTCCCGCGAGGTTAGATACGCAGTATTTT. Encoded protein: CASSPARLDTQYF.

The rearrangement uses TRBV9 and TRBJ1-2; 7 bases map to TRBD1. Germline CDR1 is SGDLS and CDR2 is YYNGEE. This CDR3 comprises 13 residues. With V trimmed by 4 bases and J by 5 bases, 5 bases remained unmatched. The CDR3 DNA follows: TGTGCCAGCAGCCCCGGGACAGCTTATGGCTACACCTTC. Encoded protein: CASSPGTAYGYTF.

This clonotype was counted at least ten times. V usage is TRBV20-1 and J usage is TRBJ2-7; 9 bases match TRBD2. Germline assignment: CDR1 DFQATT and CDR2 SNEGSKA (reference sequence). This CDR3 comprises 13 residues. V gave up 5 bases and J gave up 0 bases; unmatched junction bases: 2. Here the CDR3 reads CSAFSGGSYEQYF. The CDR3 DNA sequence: TGCAGTGCTTTTAGCGGGGGCTCCTACGAGCAGTACTTC.

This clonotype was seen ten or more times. CDR3 nucleotides: TGCGCCAGCAGCGAGACCGATTACGAGCAGTACTTC. Protein product: CASSETDYEQYF. The chain joins TRBV5-1 to TRBJ2-7; D unclear. This CDR3 comprises 12 residues. The germline V gene has CDR1 SGHRS and CDR2 YFSETQ. V lost 4 bases and J lost 4, with 9 bases in between.

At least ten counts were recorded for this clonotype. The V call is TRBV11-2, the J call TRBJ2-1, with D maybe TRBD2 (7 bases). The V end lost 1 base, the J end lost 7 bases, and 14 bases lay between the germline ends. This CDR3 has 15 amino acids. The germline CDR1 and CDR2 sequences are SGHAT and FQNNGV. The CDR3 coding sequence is TGTGCCAGCAGCTTAGGAGGGGGGGCCGGGAATGAGCAGTTCTTC. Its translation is CASSLGGGAGNEQFF.

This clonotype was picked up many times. The DNA of the CDR3 is TGTGCCAGCAGCTTACGGGACCCCGGGCCCACCGGGGAGCTGTTTTTT. This codes for CASSLRDPGPTGELFF. The gene calls are TRBV5-5 and TRBJ2-2; perhaps D is TRBD1 or TRBD2 (5 bases each). Germline loops: CDR1 SGHKS, CDR2 YYEKEE (reference sequence). CDR3 length equals 16 residues. Trimming left V 2 bases short and J 4 bases short, with 15 bases between.

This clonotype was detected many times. CDR3 DNA: TGTGCCAGCAGCCGGAGTAGGGGGTTGACGGAAGAGCAGTTCTTC. It codes for CASSRSRGLTEEQFF. The chain uses TRBV14 and TRBJ2-1, with a possible D match to TRBD1 (6 bases). The CDR3 has 15 residues. The ends were cut back, 4 bases at V and 10 bases at J, with 20 bases in the middle. The germline gives CDR1 SGHDN, CDR2 FVKESK.

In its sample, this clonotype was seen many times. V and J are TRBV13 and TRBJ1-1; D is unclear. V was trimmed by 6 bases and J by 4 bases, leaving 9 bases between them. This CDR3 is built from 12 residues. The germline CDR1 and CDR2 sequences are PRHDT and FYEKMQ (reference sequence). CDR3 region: CASRLGGTEAFF. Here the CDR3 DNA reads TGTGCCAGCAGACTGGGCGGCACTGAAGCTTTCTTT.